This entry is about one TCR beta chain. Time point noted: newly diagnosed GD, antithyroid drugs for less than 3 months. From RNA extracted from PBMCs, the TCR library was made. One endocrinology department in Xi'an, China, was where patients came from. Per the germline V gene, CDR1 is MDHEN and CDR2 is SYDVKM. There are 17 residues in the CDR3. V was clipped by 3 bases and J by 0 bases; unmatched bases: 5. CDR3-region Arm-PCR and iRepertoire HTBI primers produced the TCR beta libraries. TCRdb independently ran MiXCR on the multiplex PCR reads; one entry per CDR3 protein. The sample lists 400,000 to 500,000 distinct CDR3 sequences, roughly 15% occurring once. This sample was taken from a study of regulatory T cells in long-lasting Graves disease. The same sample was also studied in work on T cells in Graves' hyperthyroidism and ophthalmopathy.

V gene TRBV28 combines with J gene TRBJ2-7, with 13 bases lining up with TRBD2. The material was peripheral blood mononuclear cells (PBMCs), obtained at new diagnosis, from a patient treated with antithyroid drugs. The TCR comes from a woman in her fifties or sixties with Graves disease. The CDR3 loop is CASSFSRTSGSSYEQYF. The DNA of the CDR3 is TGTGCCAGCAGTTTCTCCCGGACTAGCGGGAGCTCCTACGAGCAGTACTTC.